Listed below are T cell receptor beta chains from one sample, sequenced in a study of blood T cell repertoires in COVID-19. Method: immunoSEQ multiplex PCR; TCRdb's copy keeps in-frame clones and lacks some. Of about 250,000 clones listed, approximately 85% are singletons. The sequenced sample was peripheral blood. Source of these receptors: a woman between 65 and 79 years old with acute or convalescent COVID-19. Each CDR3 is given with its conserved first and last residue. D genes are given only for firm matches. Some rows mark clone size as missing; the rest say once, few, many or name a class of expanded clone.

j_gene | d_gene | abundance | v_gene | CDR3aa | CDR3nt
TRBJ2-5 | TRBD1 | NA | TRBV27 | CASSLGYRGEETQYF | TGTGCCAGCAGTTTAGGGTACAGGGGTGAGGAGACCCAGTACTTC
TRBJ1-4 | NA | once | TRBV28 | CASSITGGVSNEKLFF | TGTGCCAGCAGTATCACCGGGGGAGTTAGTAATGAAAAACTGTTTTTT
TRBJ1-5 | TRBD1 | NA | TRBV19 | CASSSGGSGNQPQHF | TGTGCCAGTAGTTCAGGGGGCAGTGGTAATCAGCCCCAGCATTTT
TRBJ2-1 | TRBD1 | NA | TRBV18 | CASSPPWGQLEDNEQFF | TGTGCCAGCTCACCGCCCTGGGGACAGTTGGAAGACAATGAGCAGTTCTTC
TRBJ2-3 | TRBD2 | NA | TRBV20-1 | CSASGRVAGGLNTQYF | TGCAGTGCTAGTGGGAGGGTAGCGGGGGGGCTGAATACGCAGTATTTT
TRBJ2-4 | NA | NA | TRBV15 | CATSRSGLSKNIQYF | TGTGCCACCAGCAGGTCAGGGTTGAGCAAAAACATTCAGTACTTC
TRBJ2-1 | NA | NA | TRBV11-2 | CASSPQQGYYNEQFF | TGTGCCAGCAGCCCCCAGCAGGGATACTACAATGAGCAGTTCTTC
TRBJ1-3 | NA | NA | TRBV9 | CASSVGQDESGNTIYF | TGTGCCAGCAGCGTAGGACAGGATGAATCTGGAAACACCATATATTTT
TRBJ1-5 | TRBD1 | NA | TRBV19 | CATTSTGGSNQPQHF | TGTGCCACCACCTCGACAGGGGGCAGCAATCAGCCCCAGCATTTT
TRBJ2-3 | NA | NA | TRBV5-4 | CASSLELGLRRDTQYF | TGTGCCAGCAGCTTGGAGTTGGGCCTGCGGAGGGATACGCAGTATTTT
TRBJ1-6 | TRBD1 | NA | TRBV5-1 | CASSLGQGDNSPLHF | TGCGCCAGCAGCTTGGGACAGGGTGACAATTCACCCCTCCACTTT
TRBJ1-5 | NA | NA | TRBV6-1 | CASSEVGGVPQHF | TGTGCCAGCAGTGAAGTGGGGGGAGTGCCCCAGCATTTT
TRBJ1-2 | NA | NA | TRBV19 | CASSPLERPHYGYTF | TGTGCCAGTAGTCCCCTCGAGCGCCCACACTATGGCTACACCTTC
TRBJ1-1 | TRBD1 | NA | TRBV7-2 | CASSLGQGASMNTEAFF | TGTGCCAGCAGCTTAGGGCAGGGGGCCTCAATGAACACTGAAGCTTTCTTT
TRBJ1-6 | TRBD1 | NA | TRBV3-1/TRBV3-2 | CASSQPGQGTSPLHF | TGTGCCAGCAGCCAACCGGGACAGGGGACTTCACCCCTCCACTTT
TRBJ2-1 | NA | once | TRBV2 | CASSLGNEQFF | TGTGCCAGCTCCCTCGGGAATGAGCAGTTCTTC